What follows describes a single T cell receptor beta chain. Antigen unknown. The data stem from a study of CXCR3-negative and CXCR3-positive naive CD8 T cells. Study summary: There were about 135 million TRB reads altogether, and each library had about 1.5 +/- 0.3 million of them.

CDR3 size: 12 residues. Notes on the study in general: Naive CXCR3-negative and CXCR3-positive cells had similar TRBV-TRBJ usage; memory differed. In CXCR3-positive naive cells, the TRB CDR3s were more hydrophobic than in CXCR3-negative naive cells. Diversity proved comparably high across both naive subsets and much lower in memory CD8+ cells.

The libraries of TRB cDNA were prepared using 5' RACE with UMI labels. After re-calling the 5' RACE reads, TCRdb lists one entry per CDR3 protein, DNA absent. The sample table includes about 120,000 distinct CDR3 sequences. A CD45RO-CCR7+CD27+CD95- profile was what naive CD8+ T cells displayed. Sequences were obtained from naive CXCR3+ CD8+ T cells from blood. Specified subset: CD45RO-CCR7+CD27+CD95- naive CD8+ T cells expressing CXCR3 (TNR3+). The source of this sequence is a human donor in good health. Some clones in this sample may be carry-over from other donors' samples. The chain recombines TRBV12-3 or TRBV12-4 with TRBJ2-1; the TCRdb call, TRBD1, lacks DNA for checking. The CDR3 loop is CASSKQGNEQFF.